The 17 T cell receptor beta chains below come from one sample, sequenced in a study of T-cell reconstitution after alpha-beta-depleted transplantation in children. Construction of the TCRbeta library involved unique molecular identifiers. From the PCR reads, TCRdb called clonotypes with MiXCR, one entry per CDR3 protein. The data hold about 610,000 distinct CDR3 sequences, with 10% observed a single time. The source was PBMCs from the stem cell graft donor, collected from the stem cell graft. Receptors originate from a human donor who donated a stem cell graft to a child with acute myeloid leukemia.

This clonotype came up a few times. CDR3 nucleotide sequence: TGTGCCAGCAGCTTTCTCAACTCCTACAATGAGCAGTTCTTC. Translation gives CASSFLNSYNEQFF. The chain has TRBV5-5 and TRBJ2-1; D is ambiguous. This CDR3 contains 14 residues. V was shortened by 2 bases and J by 0 bases, with 6 bases between the two germline ends. In germline, CDR1 is SGHKS, CDR2 YYEKEE (reference sequence).

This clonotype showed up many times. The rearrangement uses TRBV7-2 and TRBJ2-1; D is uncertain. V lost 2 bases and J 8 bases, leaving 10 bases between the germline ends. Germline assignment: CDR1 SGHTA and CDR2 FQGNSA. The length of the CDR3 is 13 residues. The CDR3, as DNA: TGTGCCAGCAGCTTATTTGCTAGGGATGAGCAGTTCTTC. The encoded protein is CASSLFARDEQFF.

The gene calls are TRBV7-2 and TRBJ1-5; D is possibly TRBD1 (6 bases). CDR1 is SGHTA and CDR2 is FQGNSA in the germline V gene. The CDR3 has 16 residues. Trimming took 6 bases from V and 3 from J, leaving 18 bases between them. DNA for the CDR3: TGTGCCAGCAGTCCCGTCGGGACAACTTACAATCAGCCCCAGCATTTT. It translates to CASSPVGTTYNQPQHF.

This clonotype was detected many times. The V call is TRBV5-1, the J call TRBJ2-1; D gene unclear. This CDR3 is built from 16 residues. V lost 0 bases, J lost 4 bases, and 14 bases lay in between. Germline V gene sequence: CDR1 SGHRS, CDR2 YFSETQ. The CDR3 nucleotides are TGCGCCAGCAGCTTGGTCAGTTCCCAACTTTACAATGAGCAGTTCTTC. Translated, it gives CASSLVSSQLYNEQFF.

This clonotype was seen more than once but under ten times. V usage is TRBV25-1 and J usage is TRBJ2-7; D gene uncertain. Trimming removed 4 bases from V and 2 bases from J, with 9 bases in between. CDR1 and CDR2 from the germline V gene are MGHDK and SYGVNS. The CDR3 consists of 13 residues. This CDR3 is CASSGLGPYEQYF. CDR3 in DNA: TGTGCCAGCAGTGGGCTTGGGCCCTACGAGCAGTACTTC.

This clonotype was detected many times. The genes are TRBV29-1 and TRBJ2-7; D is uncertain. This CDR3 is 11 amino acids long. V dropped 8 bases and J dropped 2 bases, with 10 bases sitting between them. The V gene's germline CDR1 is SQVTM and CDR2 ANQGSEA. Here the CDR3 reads CSPDGAYEQYF. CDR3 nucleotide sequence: TGCAGCCCGGACGGAGCCTACGAGCAGTACTTC.

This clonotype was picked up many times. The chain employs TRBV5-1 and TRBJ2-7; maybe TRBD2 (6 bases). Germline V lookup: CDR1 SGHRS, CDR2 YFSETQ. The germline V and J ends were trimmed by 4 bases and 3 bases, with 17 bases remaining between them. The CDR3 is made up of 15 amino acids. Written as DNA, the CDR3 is TGCGCCAGCAGCGGTAGCGGTAAGACGGGCTACGAGCAGTACTTC. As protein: CASSGSGKTGYEQYF.

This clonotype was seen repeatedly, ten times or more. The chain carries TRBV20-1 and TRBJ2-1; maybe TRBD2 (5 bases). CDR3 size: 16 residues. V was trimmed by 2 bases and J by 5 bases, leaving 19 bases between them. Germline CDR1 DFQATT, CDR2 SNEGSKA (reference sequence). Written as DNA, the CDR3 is TGCAGTGCTAGAAACGGACTCCTCGACTTTAACAATGAGCAGTTCTTC. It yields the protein CSARNGLLDFNNEQFF.

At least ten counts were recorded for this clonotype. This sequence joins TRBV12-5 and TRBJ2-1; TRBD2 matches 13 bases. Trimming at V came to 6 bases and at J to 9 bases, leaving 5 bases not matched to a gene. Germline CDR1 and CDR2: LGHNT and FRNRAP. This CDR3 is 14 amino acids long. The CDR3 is CASGTSGRSGEQFF. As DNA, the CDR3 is TGTGCTAGTGGGACTAGCGGGAGGTCGGGTGAGCAGTTCTTC.

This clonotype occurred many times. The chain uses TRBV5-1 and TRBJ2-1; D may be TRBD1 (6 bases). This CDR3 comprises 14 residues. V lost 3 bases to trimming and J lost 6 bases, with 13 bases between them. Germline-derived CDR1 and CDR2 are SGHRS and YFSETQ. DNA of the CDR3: TGCGCCAGCAGCTGGGGGAAAGGGGGCAATGAGCAGTTCTTC. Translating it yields CASSWGKGGNEQFF.

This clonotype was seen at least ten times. Here the CDR3 reads CASSGRDRVTDTQYF. CDR3 bases: TGTGCCAGCAGCGGCCGGGACAGGGTGACAGATACGCAGTATTTT. J is TRBJ2-3 and V is TRBV9; 9 bases are shared with TRBD1. After removal of 3 bases from V and 3 bases from J, the junction contained 5 bases not matched to a gene. This CDR3 has 15 residues. Germline CDR1 SGDLS, CDR2 YYNGEE.

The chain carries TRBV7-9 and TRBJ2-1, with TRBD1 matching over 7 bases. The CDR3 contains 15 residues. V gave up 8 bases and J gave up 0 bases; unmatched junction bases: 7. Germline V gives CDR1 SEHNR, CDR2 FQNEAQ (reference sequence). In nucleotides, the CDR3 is TGTGCCAGCGAGACGGACAGGCCCTCCTACAATGAGCAGTTCTTC. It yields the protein CASETDRPSYNEQFF.

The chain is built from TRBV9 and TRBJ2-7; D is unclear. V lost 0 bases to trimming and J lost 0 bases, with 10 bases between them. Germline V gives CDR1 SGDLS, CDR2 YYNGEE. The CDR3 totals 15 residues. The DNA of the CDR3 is TGTGCCAGCAGCGTAGGACCGGCGAGCTCCTACGAGCAGTACTTC. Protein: CASSVGPASSYEQYF.

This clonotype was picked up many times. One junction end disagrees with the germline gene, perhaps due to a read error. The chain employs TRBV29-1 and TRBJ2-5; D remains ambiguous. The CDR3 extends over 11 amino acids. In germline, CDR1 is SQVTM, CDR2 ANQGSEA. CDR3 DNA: TGCAGCGGTGAAAGTGTAGAGACCCAGTACTTC. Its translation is CSGESVETQYF.

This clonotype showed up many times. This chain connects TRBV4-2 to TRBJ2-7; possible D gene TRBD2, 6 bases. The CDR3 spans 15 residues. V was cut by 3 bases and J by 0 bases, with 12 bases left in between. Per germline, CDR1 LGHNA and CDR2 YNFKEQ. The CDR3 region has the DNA TGTGCCAGCAGCCAGATAGCGGAGAGCTCCTACGAGCAGTACTTC. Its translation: CASSQIAESSYEQYF.

The CDR3 is CSLRTGLPDTQYF. The DNA of the CDR3 is TGCAGTTTAAGAACCGGGTTGCCAGATACGCAGTATTTT. The chain is built from TRBV20-1 and TRBJ2-3; D is unresolved. V was trimmed by 8 bases and J by 4 bases, leaving 16 bases between them. Germline CDR1 and CDR2: DFQATT and SNEGSKA (reference sequence). The CDR3 has 13 amino acids.

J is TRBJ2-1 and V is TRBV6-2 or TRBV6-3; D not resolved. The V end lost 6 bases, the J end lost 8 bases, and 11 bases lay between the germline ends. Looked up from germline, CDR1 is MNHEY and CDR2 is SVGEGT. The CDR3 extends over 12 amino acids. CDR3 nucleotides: TGTGCCAGCAGCCCATCAGTCTATGAGCAGTTCTTC. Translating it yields CASSPSVYEQFF.